These 27 T cell receptor beta chains were all obtained from the same sample, sequenced in a study of T cells in Graves' hyperthyroidism and ophthalmopathy. RNA transcripts gave rise to amplified TCR beta CDR3 regions. With the HTBI primer set, the TCR CDR3 went through a first round of RT-PCR. TCRdb reprocessed the multiplex PCR reads with MiXCR, giving one entry per CDR3 protein. The sample shows about 640,000 distinct CDR3 sequences, under 25% of them seen only once. The sequenced sample consisted of blood. These TCRs come from a man aged 25-45 years with Graves' ophthalmopathy.

The chain combines TRBV4-1 with TRBJ1-5; D unclear. CDR1 MGHRA and CDR2 YSYEKL come from the germline V gene. Trimming left V 0 bases short and J 2 bases short, with 8 bases between. The CDR3 sequence is 15 residues long. In DNA form, the CDR3 reads TGCGCCAGCAGCCAAGACTCACAGCGCAATCAGCCCCAGCATTTT. It is translated as CASSQDSQRNQPQHF.

On this clonotype: This may arise from a read error, as a much more abundant clone is one base away. J is TRBJ1-2 and V is TRBV6-1, with 7 bases identical to TRBD1. CDR1 is MNHNS, CDR2 SASEGT, per germline. With 4 bases clipped from V and 2 bases from J, the junction kept 10 bases outside the gene matches. The CDR3 runs to 16 residues. The CDR3 nucleotides read TGTGCCAGCAGTGGAGCCAAGCAGGGGGAGAACTATGGCTACACCTTC. Encoded protein: CASSGAKQGENYGYTF.

This clonotype showed up just a few times. The gene calls are TRBV6-1 and TRBJ1-2, with a possible D match to TRBD1 (5 bases). Deletions cut 3 bases from V and 8 bases from J, with 10 bases between. The CDR3 has 12 amino acids. Per germline, CDR1 MNHNS and CDR2 SASEGT. DNA of the CDR3: TGTGCCAGCAGTGACCAGGGAGGGGGCTACACCTTC. Residues: CASSDQGGGYTF.

CDR3 bases: TGTGCCAGCAGCTTAGGATGGCGGGGGACTAGCGGAGCCTACGAGCAGTACTTC. Protein sequence: CASSLGWRGTSGAYEQYF. The genes are TRBV7-2 and TRBJ2-7; 11 positions agree with TRBD2. Germline assignment: CDR1 SGHTA and CDR2 FQGNSA. The V gene end was trimmed by 1 base and the J gene end by 2 bases; junction bases not matched to a gene: 10. The CDR3 totals 18 residues.

Many counts were recorded for this clonotype. The chain recombines TRBV28 with TRBJ1-5, with D possibly TRBD1 on 6 matching bases. Germline V lookup: CDR1 MDHEN, CDR2 SYDVKM. The CDR3 length is 18 residues. Trimming stripped 3 bases from V and 0 bases from J, with 18 bases between. CDR3 in DNA: TGTGCCAGCAGTTTCCGCCTAAGGGGGACACATAGCAATCAGCCCCAGCATTTT. Protein sequence: CASSFRLRGTHSNQPQHF.

The chain has TRBV10-3 and TRBJ2-7; 10 bases match TRBD1. Germline CDR1 ENHRY, CDR2 SYGVKD. The V segment lost 4 bases and the J segment 1 base; nucleotides outside the gene matches: 4. There are 15 residues in the CDR3. DNA for the CDR3: TGTGCCATCAGTGGCCGGGACAGGGGATCCTACGAGCAGTACTTC. Encoded protein: CAISGRDRGSYEQYF.

This clonotype was detected many times. The J gene is TRBJ2-3, the V gene TRBV28, with TRBD2 as a possible D gene (6 bases). V was clipped by 5 bases and J by 0 bases, with 18 bases between them. CDR1 and CDR2 from the germline V gene are MDHEN and SYDVKM. This CDR3 has 17 residues. The CDR3 region has the DNA TGTGCCAGCAGTCCAAGGAGGACTATAACTAGCACAGATACGCAGTATTTT. This codes for CASSPRRTITSTDTQYF.

Details on this clonotype: A much larger clone sits a single nucleotide away, making a read error possible. The rearrangement uses TRBV27 and TRBJ2-4; TRBD2 agrees at 14 bases. The germline gives CDR1 MNHEY, CDR2 SMNVEV (reference sequence). The CDR3 sequence is 16 residues long. The trim removed 5 bases at V and 11 bases at J, leaving 11 bases unmatched. CDR3 amino acids: CASSQGLAGAAAVQYF. CDR3 nucleotides: TGTGCCAGCAGTCAGGGACTAGCGGGAGCGGCAGCCGTTCAGTACTTC.

V and J are TRBV12-3 or TRBV12-4 and TRBJ2-2, with 13 bases fitting TRBD2. The CDR3 runs to 18 residues. V shed 3 bases, J shed 4 bases, and the junction held 8 bases outside the gene matches. CDR3 sequence: CASSFAGGLAGSTGELFF. The CDR3 DNA reads TGTGCCAGCAGTTTCGCCGGGGGACTAGCGGGAAGCACCGGGGAGCTGTTTTTT.

This clonotype was detected a few times. The CDR3 region has the DNA TGTGCCAGCAGTCAACAGGGGGGGATTTACAATGAGCAGTTCTTC. This encodes CASSQQGGIYNEQFF. V is TRBV2 and J is TRBJ2-1, with TRBD1 as a possible D gene (8 bases). With 5 bases removed from V and 4 bases from J, the gap between germline ends came to 15 bases. This CDR3 has 15 residues. Per germline, CDR1 SNHLY and CDR2 FYNNEI.

The V and J genes are TRBV4-3 and TRBJ2-7, with D perhaps TRBD2 (5 bases). The CDR3 is 14 amino acids. Germline V gives CDR1 LGHNA, CDR2 YSLEER. V lost 0 bases, J lost 9 bases, and 15 bases lay in between. CDR3 region: CASSQETGSSRQYF. The CDR3 coding sequence is TGCGCCAGCAGCCAAGAAACGGGATCTTCACGGCAGTACTTC.

The chain joins TRBV12-5 to TRBJ2-7, with D possibly called TRBD1 or TRBD2 (5 bases each). Germline CDR1 is LGHNT and CDR2 is FRNRAP. The CDR3 runs 12 residues. V lost 2 bases to trimming and J lost 6 bases, with 8 bases between them. The DNA for the CDR3 is TGTGCTAGTGGTTTGCCTGGGGGCGAGCAGTACTTC. Translation gives CASGLPGGEQYF.

This clonotype was seen more than once but under ten times. This chain joins TRBV30 and TRBJ2-7; 7 bases match TRBD1. This CDR3 has 14 residues. CDR1 and CDR2 from the germline V gene are GTSNPN and SVGIG (reference sequence). Trimming at V came to 3 bases and at J to 5 bases, leaving 10 bases not matched to a gene. DNA of the CDR3: TGTGCCTGGAGGGGACCCGACAGGGCCCACGAGCAGTACTTC. Its translation: CAWRGPDRAHEQYF.

This clonotype was observed at least ten times. V usage is TRBV2 and J usage is TRBJ1-1; possibly TRBD1 for D (6 bases). Germline V gene sequence: CDR1 SNHLY, CDR2 FYNNEI. V lost 7 bases to trimming and J lost 1 base, with 13 bases between them. This CDR3 spans 14 amino acids. The CDR3 DNA is TGTGCCAGCACACAGGGAAAGGGGAACACTGAAGCTTTCTTT. This sequence encodes CASTQGKGNTEAFF.

The table lists this clonotype with a few counts. V usage is TRBV29-1 and J usage is TRBJ2-1; D possibly corresponds to TRBD2 (5 bases). The CDR3 is made up of 16 amino acids. Per germline, CDR1 SQVTM and CDR2 ANQGSEA. The germline V and J ends were trimmed by 1 base and 3 bases, with 16 bases remaining between them. The CDR3 sequence is CSVEGTREGNYNEQFF. The CDR3 DNA follows: TGCAGCGTTGAAGGCACTAGGGAAGGGAACTACAATGAGCAGTTCTTC.

This rearrangement joins TRBV7-8 to TRBJ1-2; D gene ambiguous. V was trimmed by 1 base and J by 7 bases, leaving 10 bases between them. The germline gives CDR1 SGHVS, CDR2 FQNEAQ. CDR3 size: 13 residues. CDR3 coding DNA: TGTGCCAGCAGCTTAGGCCTGTTCTCTGGCTACACCTTC. Protein product: CASSLGLFSGYTF. The complete variable domain, with remaining parts taken from reference TRBV7-8 and TRBJ1-2, reads GAGVSQSPRYKVAKRGQDVALRCDPISGHVSLFWYQQALGQGPEFLTYFQNEAQLDKSGLPSDRFFAERPEGSVSTLKIQRTQQEDSAVYLCASSLGLFSGYTFGSGTRLTVV.

The chain joins TRBV3-1 to TRBJ2-3; 8 nucleotides agree with TRBD2. From germline, CDR1 is LGHDT and CDR2 YNNKEL (reference sequence). The CDR3 runs to 14 residues. The trim removed 4 bases at V and 2 bases at J, leaving 2 bases unmatched. The CDR3 sequence: CASSPGLDTDTQYF. In DNA form, the CDR3 reads TGTGCCAGCAGCCCGGGACTAGACACAGATACGCAGTATTTT.

Only a few counts were recorded for this clonotype. The junction differs from germline at one of its ends, possibly a read error. The chain links TRBV20-1 to TRBJ2-2; tentatively, D is TRBD2 (6 bases). This CDR3 spans 16 amino acids. CDR1 DFQATT and CDR2 SNEGSKA come from the germline V gene (reference sequence). The CDR3 here is CSARAEGLAKTGELFF. CDR3 sequence (DNA): TGCAGTGCTAGAGCGGAGGGGCTAGCGAAGACCGGGGAGCTGTTTTTT.

This clonotype has just a few counts. V and J are TRBV28 and TRBJ2-7; tentative D call: TRBD2 (5 bases). CDR1 MDHEN and CDR2 SYDVKM come from the germline V gene. CDR3 size: 14 residues. Deletions cut 6 bases from V and 3 bases from J, with 15 bases between. The CDR3 nucleotides read TGTGCCAGCAGCCCCCTCGGGGAAATCTACGAGCAGTACTTC. It yields the protein CASSPLGEIYEQYF.

This clonotype appeared a few times. The J gene is TRBJ2-5, the V gene TRBV5-4, with TRBD1 matching over 7 bases. The CDR3 loop spans 12 amino acids. CDR1 and CDR2 from the germline V gene are SGHNT and YYREEE (reference sequence). Losses at the gene ends were 4 bases for V and 5 bases for J; bases not matched to a gene: 2. Here the CDR3 reads CASSDRAETQYF. The CDR3 DNA follows: TGTGCCAGCAGCGACAGGGCGGAGACCCAGTACTTC.

This sequence joins TRBV3-1 and TRBJ2-1; 8 nucleotides align to TRBD2. This CDR3 has 18 amino acids. Germline V gives CDR1 LGHDT, CDR2 YNNKEL (reference sequence). With V trimmed by 0 bases and J by 2 bases, 9 bases remained unmatched. The CDR3 DNA reads TGTGCCAGCAGCCAAGATATGCGGGGGGCAGGGGCCTACAATGAGCAGTTCTTC. Translation: CASSQDMRGAGAYNEQFF.

This clonotype was seen more than once but under ten times. In DNA form, the CDR3 reads TGTGCCACCAGTGTTACCCGGGACGGGAGCACAGATACGCAGTATTTT. This translates into CATSVTRDGSTDTQYF. The gene calls are TRBV24-1 and TRBJ2-3; either TRBD1 or TRBD2 may fit D (5 bases each). Trimming removed 5 bases from V and 0 bases from J, with 14 bases in between. Germline loops: CDR1 KGHDR, CDR2 SFDVKD. This CDR3 comprises 16 residues.

The V gene is TRBV29-1, the J gene TRBJ2-1, with D perhaps matching TRBD1 (6 bases). Per the germline V gene, CDR1 is SQVTM and CDR2 is ANQGSEA. The CDR3 runs 14 residues. The V gene lost 6 bases and the J gene lost 6 bases, with 18 bases spanning the gap. For the CDR3, the DNA is TGCAGCGTCGCCCGGGACACACTGGGCAATGAGCAGTTCTTC. It yields the protein CSVARDTLGNEQFF.

This clonotype was counted at least ten times. This chain joins TRBV11-1 and TRBJ1-1, with 7 bases that match TRBD1. The CDR3 is 15 residues long. Germline CDR1 is SGHAT and CDR2 is FQDESV (reference sequence). Trimming at V came to 5 bases and at J to 1 base, leaving 7 bases not matched to a gene. In DNA, the CDR3 is TGTGCCAGCAGCGACGTTAACAGGGGGAACACTGAAGCTTTCTTT. The encoded protein is CASSDVNRGNTEAFF.

This clonotype was seen many times. V and J are TRBV28 and TRBJ2-5; TRBD1 matches 9 bases. Germline V gene sequence: CDR1 MDHEN, CDR2 SYDVKM. The V segment lost 3 bases and the J segment 2 bases; nucleotides outside the gene matches: 4. The length of the CDR3 is 15 residues. The CDR3 nucleotides read TGTGCCAGCAGTTTTGGGGGACAGGGTCAAGAGACCCAGTACTTC. Protein product: CASSFGGQGQETQYF.

The chain recombines TRBV2 with TRBJ2-7; 14 bases agree with TRBD2. Germline V gene data show CDR1 as SNHLY and CDR2 as FYNNEI. This CDR3 spans 14 amino acids. Germline trimming cut 8 bases from V and 5 bases from J; bases unmatched to any gene: 5. In DNA form, the CDR3 reads TGTGCCAGCGCGGGGACTAGCGGGAGCCACGAGCAGTACTTC. Translated, it gives CASAGTSGSHEQYF.

The table lists this clonotype with many counts. The DNA is left out, because the CDR3 cannot be placed on it with certainty; the CDR3 is given as TCRdb lists it. The rearrangement links TRBV3-1 to TRBJ1-5. The CDR3 sequence runs 14 residues, both termini included. The germline V gene has CDR1 LGHDT and CDR2 YNNKEL (reference sequence). The CDR3 reads CASGFFGNGQPQHF.